This T cell receptor (beta chain) was retrieved from a study of cytomegalovirus exposure and HLA in healthy donors. This CDR3 contains 14 residues. Germline V lookup: CDR1 LGHNA, CDR2 YSLEER. Trimming removed 1 base at V and 7 bases at J, with 13 bases between. PCR employed 60 Vbeta and 13 Jbeta primers. Clones were read by immunoSEQ multiplex PCR, and TCRdb kept only the in-frame ones, dropping some. The sample records about 150,000 clones, about 72% being singletons. The chain is built from TRBV4-3 and TRBJ1-1, with a tentative D call TRBD1 (5 bases). Sequencing was carried out using PBMCs. This receptor was identified in a male donor in good health and CMV-seronegative. CDR3 sequence reads: CASSQVGASGEAFF. The CDR3, as DNA: TGCGCCAGCAGCCAAGTAGGGGCGTCAGGTGAAGCTTTCTTT.